Shown below are 9 T cell receptor beta chains from a single sample sequenced in a study of shared clonotypes between healthy human individuals. TCRdb keeps only in-frame clones here, not all; method: immunoSEQ multiplex PCR. Of 550,000 to 800,000 clones in the sample, under 80% were seen once. The sequencing sample was made of memory CD4+ T cells sorted from blood. This sample's subset: CD45RA-negative fraction. Every receptor here comes from a woman aged 25 to 45 in good health.

This chain links TRBV11-2 with TRBJ2-1; D remains ambiguous. Germline V gives CDR1 SGHAT, CDR2 FQNNGV. The CDR3 totals 15 residues. Trimming took 3 bases from V and 0 from J, leaving 9 bases between them. CDR3 region: CASSFSQSSYNEQFF. The CDR3 nucleotides are TGTGCCAGCAGCTTCTCCCAGAGCTCCTACAATGAGCAGTTCTTC.

The CDR3 region is CASSYPGVDTQYF. CDR3 sequence (DNA): TGTGCCAGCAGCTACCCAGGGGTAGATACGCAGTATTTT. This rearrangement joins TRBV11-2 to TRBJ2-3; D perhaps matches TRBD1 (6 bases). V lost 4 bases to trimming and J lost 5 bases, with 10 bases between them. CDR3 length: 13 residues. CDR1 and CDR2 from the germline V gene are SGHAT and FQNNGV. The whole variable domain, remainder taken from reference TRBV11-2 and TRBJ2-3, is EAGVAQSPRYKIIEKRQSVAFWCNPISGHATLYWYQQILGQGPKLLIQFQNNGVVDDSQLPKDRFSAERLKGVDSTLKIQPAKLEDSAVYLCASSYPGVDTQYFGPGTRLTVL.

As DNA, the CDR3 is TGTGCCAGCTCACCACTTTCGGACAGCAACTCGAACTATGGCTACACCTTC. Protein product: CASSPLSDSNSNYGYTF. The genes are TRBV18 and TRBJ1-2; D possibly corresponds to TRBD1 (6 bases). The CDR3 is made up of 17 amino acids. V was shortened by 1 base and J by 2 bases, with 17 bases between the two germline ends. Germline V gives CDR1 KGHSH, CDR2 LQKENI.

The rearrangement joins TRBV6-6 to TRBJ2-7; 8 nucleotides match TRBD1. CDR3 length: 14 amino acids. CDR1 and CDR2 (germline): MNHNY, SVGAGI (reference sequence). V trimming: 8 bases; J trimming: 1 base; junction bases outside the gene matches: 7. CDR3 residues: CASGKRQGSYEQYF. DNA for the CDR3: TGTGCCAGCGGAAAAAGACAGGGGTCCTACGAGCAGTACTTC.

V and J are TRBV18 and TRBJ1-2; perhaps TRBD1 as D (6 bases). Germline V CDR1 and CDR2: KGHSH, LQKENI. This CDR3 spans 13 amino acids. V lost 1 base to trimming and J lost 3 bases, with 6 bases between them. The CDR3 bases are TGTGCCAGCTCACCACAGGGGGACTATGGCTACACCTTC. This encodes CASSPQGDYGYTF.

This clone was seen only a few times. This chain links TRBV7-9 with TRBJ1-3, with a possible D match to TRBD1 (6 bases). This CDR3 has 15 amino acids. V gave up 5 bases and J gave up 3 bases, with 14 bases separating them. Germline-derived CDR1 and CDR2 are SEHNR and FQNEAQ (reference sequence). DNA for the CDR3: TGTGCCAGCAGCCGGACAGCTCGCCGTGGAAACACCATATATTTT. Translation: CASSRTARRGNTIYF.

The chain has TRBV18 and TRBJ1-1; a weak D match, TRBD1 (5 bases). The CDR3 sequence is 17 residues long. Germline assignment: CDR1 KGHSH and CDR2 LQKENI. Trimming removed 3 bases from V and 4 bases from J, with 21 bases in between. DNA of the CDR3: TGTGCCAGCTCACCGAGACCGGGACCGATAGCTACCACTGAAGCTTTCTTT. This sequence encodes CASSPRPGPIATTEAFF. The whole variable domain, remainder taken from reference TRBV18 and TRBJ1-1, is NAGVMQNPRHLVRRRGQEARLRCSPMKGHSHVYWYRQLPEEGLKFMVYLQKENIIDESGMPKERFSAEFPKEGPSILRIQQVVRGDSAAYFCASSPRPGPIATTEAFFGQGTRLTVV.

The V and J genes are TRBV29-1 and TRBJ2-2; no clear D gene. Per germline, CDR1 SQVTM and CDR2 ANQGSEA. There are 12 residues in the CDR3. The CDR3 DNA is TGCAGTGGGGTAGAGAACACCGGGGAGCTGTTTTTT. It translates to CSGVENTGELFF.

This chain uses TRBV6-1 with TRBJ2-2; D ambiguous. CDR3 size: 15 residues. Trimming removed 0 bases at V and 8 bases at J, with 13 bases between. CDR1 MNHNS and CDR2 SASEGT come from the germline V gene. In DNA form, the CDR3 reads TGTGCCAGCAGTGAAGCGCTTAGGCTGGGGGGGGAGCTGTTTTTT. It specifies CASSEALRLGGELFF.